This T cell receptor beta chain was observed in a study of response to subunit inactivated influenza vaccine. From the RT-PCR reads, TCRdb called clonotypes with MiXCR, one entry per CDR3 protein. The sample carries roughly 700,000 distinct CDR3 sequences, about 15% recorded once. Details on this clonotype: Its specificity is not known. Since a much larger clone is just one base distant, this may be a read error.

Study-wide results and caveats: After each seasonal influenza vaccination, few new T cells are recruited, the authors suggested.

This CDR3 is built from 16 residues. CDR1 and CDR2 (germline): MNHEY, SVGAGI. The trim removed 5 bases at V and 3 bases at J, leaving 11 bases unmatched. The clonotype was recovered from a man aged 50-59 years who received an inactivated influenza vaccine. V usage is TRBV6-5 and J usage is TRBJ2-3; 7 bases match TRBD2. The specimen comprised PBMCs from blood, sampled 14 days before vaccination. This CDR3 reads CASSTWGTIGTDTQYF. CDR3 DNA: TGTGCCAGCAGTACTTGGGGGACTATCGGGACAGATACGCAGTATTTT.